Listed below are T cell receptor beta chains from one sample, sequenced in a study of monozygotic twins with cystic fibrosis. TCRdb's table, derived via immunoSEQ multiplex PCR, lists solely in-frame clones and lacks some. The sample gives around 34,000 clones, roughly 90% of which show up once; roughly 0.9% is in the top ten. Specimen: blood. These receptors were taken from a girl aged 2-10 years with cystic fibrosis. Each CDR3 is given with its conserved first and last residue. A D gene is named only where the DNA matches it firmly. Part of the rows lack a size; the others show once, few, many or a class for expanded clones.

len: 16; d_gene: TRBD2; abundance: -; j_gene: TRBJ2-5; v_gene: TRBV5-5; CDR3aa: CASSPSPRGIQETQYF; CDR3nt: TGTGCCAGCAGCCCTTCACCGCGGGGGATCCAAGAGACCCAGTACTTC
len: 15; d_gene: -; abundance: -; j_gene: TRBJ1-5; v_gene: TRBV4-1; CDR3aa: CASSQDQLGNQPQHF; CDR3nt: TGCGCCAGCAGCCAAGATCAGTTGGGGAATCAGCCCCAGCATTTT
len: 13; d_gene: -; abundance: few; j_gene: TRBJ1-1; v_gene: TRBV19; CDR3aa: CATGGAQRTEAFF; CDR3nt: TGTGCCACCGGCGGGGCCCAACGAACTGAAGCTTTCTTT
len: 15; d_gene: -; abundance: once; j_gene: TRBJ2-3; v_gene: TRBV4-1; CDR3aa: CASTDRGASTDTQYF; CDR3nt: TGCGCCAGCACCGACCGGGGGGCGAGCACAGATACGCAGTATTTT
len: 14; d_gene: -; abundance: -; j_gene: TRBJ1-1; v_gene: TRBV19; CDR3aa: CASSIKTARTEAFF; CDR3nt: TGTGCCAGTAGTATAAAAACTGCCCGAACTGAAGCTTTCTTT
len: 14; d_gene: -; abundance: once; j_gene: TRBJ2-7; v_gene: TRBV5-8; CDR3aa: CASSLGLATYEQYF; CDR3nt: TGTGCCAGCAGCTTGGGGCTGGCTACCTACGAGCAGTACTTC
len: 15; d_gene: TRBD2; abundance: -; j_gene: TRBJ2-7; v_gene: TRBV5-1; CDR3aa: CASSQSGRSSYEQYF; CDR3nt: TGCGCCAGCAGCCAGTCCGGGAGGAGCTCCTACGAGCAGTACTTC
len: 13; d_gene: -; abundance: -; j_gene: TRBJ1-1; v_gene: TRBV25-1; CDR3aa: CASSEQRNTEAFF; CDR3nt: TGTGCCAGCAGTGAACAGAGAAACACTGAAGCTTTCTTT
len: 14; d_gene: -; abundance: -; j_gene: TRBJ2-7; v_gene: TRBV18; CDR3aa: CASSHSGGAGEQYF; CDR3nt: TGTGCCAGCTCTCATAGCGGTGGGGCTGGGGAGCAGTACTTC
len: 14; d_gene: -; abundance: -; j_gene: TRBJ1-2; v_gene: TRBV2; CDR3aa: CASSVRGRGYGYTF; CDR3nt: TGTGCCAGCAGTGTTCGGGGGCGCGGGTATGGCTACACCTTC
len: 17; d_gene: TRBD1; abundance: -; j_gene: TRBJ2-7; v_gene: TRBV10-2; CDR3aa: CASSESYLDRRVYEQYF; CDR3nt: TGCGCCAGCAGTGAGTCATACCTGGACAGGAGAGTCTACGAGCAGTACTTC
len: 17; d_gene: -; abundance: -; j_gene: TRBJ2-2; v_gene: TRBV7-2; CDR3aa: CASSLAPGRDWRGELFF; CDR3nt: TGTGCCAGCAGCTTAGCGCCCGGGCGGGACTGGAGAGGGGAGCTGTTTTTT
len: 12; d_gene: -; abundance: -; j_gene: TRBJ2-1; v_gene: TRBV7-7; CDR3aa: CASSSGPHEQFF; CDR3nt: TGTGCCAGCAGCTCCGGCCCCCATGAGCAGTTCTTC
len: 15; d_gene: TRBD1; abundance: -; j_gene: TRBJ1-2; v_gene: TRBV6-1; CDR3aa: CASSDGETGAGGYTF; CDR3nt: TGTGCCAGCAGTGACGGGGAGACAGGGGCCGGGGGCTACACCTTC
len: 14; d_gene: -; abundance: few; j_gene: TRBJ1-6; v_gene: TRBV10-1; CDR3aa: CASSALGTNSPLHF; CDR3nt: TGCGCCAGCAGTGCGCTCGGCACGAATTCACCCCTCCACTTT
len: 13; d_gene: -; abundance: -; j_gene: TRBJ1-2; v_gene: TRBV10-1; CDR3aa: CASSDEARGGYTF; CDR3nt: TGCGCCAGCAGTGATGAGGCCCGTGGCGGCTACACCTTC
len: 23; d_gene: TRBD2; abundance: -; j_gene: TRBJ2-4; v_gene: TRBV19; CDR3aa: CASSPLSSGRASYRSEAQNIQYF; CDR3nt: TGTGCCAGTAGTCCCCTCTCTAGCGGGAGGGCCTCATACCGCAGTGAGGCCCAAAACATTCAGTACTTC
len: 14; d_gene: -; abundance: -; j_gene: TRBJ2-2; v_gene: TRBV5-1; CDR3aa: CASSLGRGPGELFF; CDR3nt: TGCGCCAGCAGCTTGGGTCGGGGTCCCGGGGAGCTGTTTTTT
len: 15; d_gene: TRBD2; abundance: -; j_gene: TRBJ2-7; v_gene: TRBV28; CDR3aa: CATHDEAGVRYEQYF; CDR3nt: TGTGCCACCCACGATGAGGCGGGAGTACGGTACGAGCAGTACTTC
len: 17; d_gene: -; abundance: -; j_gene: TRBJ2-1; v_gene: TRBV5-1; CDR3aa: CASSSGGGPAVLDEQFF; CDR3nt: TGCGCCAGCAGCTCTGGGGGAGGACCGGCTGTGTTAGATGAGCAGTTCTTC